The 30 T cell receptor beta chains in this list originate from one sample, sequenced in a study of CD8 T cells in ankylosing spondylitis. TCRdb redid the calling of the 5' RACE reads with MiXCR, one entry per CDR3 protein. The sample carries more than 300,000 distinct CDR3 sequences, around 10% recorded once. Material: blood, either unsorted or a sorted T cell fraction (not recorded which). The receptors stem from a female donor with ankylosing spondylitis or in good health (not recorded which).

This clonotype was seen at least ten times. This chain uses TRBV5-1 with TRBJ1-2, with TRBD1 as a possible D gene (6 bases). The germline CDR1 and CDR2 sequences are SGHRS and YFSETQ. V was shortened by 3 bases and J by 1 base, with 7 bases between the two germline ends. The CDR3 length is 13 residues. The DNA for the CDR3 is TGCGCCAGCAGCTACAGGGTTAACTATGGCTACACCTTC. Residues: CASSYRVNYGYTF.

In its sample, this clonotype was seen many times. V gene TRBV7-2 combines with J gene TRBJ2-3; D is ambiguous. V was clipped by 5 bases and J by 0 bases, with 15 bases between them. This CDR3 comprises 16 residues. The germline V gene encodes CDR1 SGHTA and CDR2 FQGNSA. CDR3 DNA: TGTGCCAGCAGCCTTGAGATAGCCCGGAGCACAGATACGCAGTATTTT. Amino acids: CASSLEIARSTDTQYF.

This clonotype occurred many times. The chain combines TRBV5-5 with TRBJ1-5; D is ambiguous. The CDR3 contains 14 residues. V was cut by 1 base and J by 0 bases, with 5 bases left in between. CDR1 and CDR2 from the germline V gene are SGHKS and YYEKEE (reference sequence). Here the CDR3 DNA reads TGTGCCAGCAGCTTGAAAGGTAGCAATCAGCCCCAGCATTTT. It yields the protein CASSLKGSNQPQHF.

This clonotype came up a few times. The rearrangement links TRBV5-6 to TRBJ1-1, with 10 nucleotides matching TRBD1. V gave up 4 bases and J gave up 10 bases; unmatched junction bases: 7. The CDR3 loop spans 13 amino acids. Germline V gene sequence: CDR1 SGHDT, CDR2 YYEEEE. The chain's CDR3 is CASSGQGGQGAFF. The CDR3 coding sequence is TGTGCCAGCAGCGGACAGGGGGGGCAGGGAGCTTTCTTT.

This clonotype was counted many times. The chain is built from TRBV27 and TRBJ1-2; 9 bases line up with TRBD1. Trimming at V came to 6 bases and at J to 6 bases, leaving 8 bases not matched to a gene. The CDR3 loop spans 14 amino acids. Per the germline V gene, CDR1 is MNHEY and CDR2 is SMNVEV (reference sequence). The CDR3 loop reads CASRPRDRVHGYTF. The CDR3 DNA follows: TGTGCCAGCAGGCCCCGGGACAGGGTGCATGGCTACACCTTC.

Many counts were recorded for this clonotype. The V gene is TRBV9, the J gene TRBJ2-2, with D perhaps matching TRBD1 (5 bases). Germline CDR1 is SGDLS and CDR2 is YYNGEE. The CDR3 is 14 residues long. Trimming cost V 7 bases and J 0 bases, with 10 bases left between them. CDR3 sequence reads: CASERQTNTGELFF. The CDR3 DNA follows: TGTGCCAGCGAGAGACAGACGAACACCGGGGAGCTGTTTTTT. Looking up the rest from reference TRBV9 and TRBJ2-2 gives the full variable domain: DSGVTQTPKHLITATGQRVTLRCSPRSGDLSVYWYQQSLDQGLQFLIQYYNGEERAKGNILERFSAQQFPDLHSELNLSSLELGDSALYFCASERQTNTGELFFGEGSRLTVL.

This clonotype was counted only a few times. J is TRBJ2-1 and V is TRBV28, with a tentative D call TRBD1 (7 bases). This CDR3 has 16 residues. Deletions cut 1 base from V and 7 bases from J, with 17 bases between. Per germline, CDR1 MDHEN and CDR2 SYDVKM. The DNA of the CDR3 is TGTGCCAGCAGTTTATCAGGGGGAGGCGGAGGGAATGAGCAGTTCTTC. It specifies CASSLSGGGGGNEQFF.

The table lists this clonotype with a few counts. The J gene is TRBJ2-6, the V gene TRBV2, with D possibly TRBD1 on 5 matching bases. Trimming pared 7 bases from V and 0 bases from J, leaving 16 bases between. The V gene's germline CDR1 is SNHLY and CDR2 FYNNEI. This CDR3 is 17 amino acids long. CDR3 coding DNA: TGTGCCAGCATTAAGGACACAACGAGCTCTGGGGCCAACGTCCTGACTTTC. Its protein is CASIKDTTSSGANVLTF. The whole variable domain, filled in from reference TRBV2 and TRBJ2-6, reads EPEVTQTPSHQVTQMGQEVILRCVPISNHLYFYWYRQILGQKVEFLVSFYNNEISEKSEIFDDQFSVERPDGSNFTLKIRSTKLEDSAMYFCASIKDTTSSGANVLTFGAGSRLTVL.

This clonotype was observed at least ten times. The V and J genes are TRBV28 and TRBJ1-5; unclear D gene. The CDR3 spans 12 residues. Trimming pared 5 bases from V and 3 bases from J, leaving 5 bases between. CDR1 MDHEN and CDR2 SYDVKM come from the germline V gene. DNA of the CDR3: TGTGCCAGCAGTCCCAACAATCAGCCCCAGCATTTT. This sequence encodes CASSPNNQPQHF.

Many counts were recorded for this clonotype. The CDR3 region has the DNA TGTGCCAGCAGTTTTAGGTCGGTCCGGGACAAGCGCACAGATACGCAGTATTTT. Translation gives CASSFRSVRDKRTDTQYF. This chain links TRBV27 with TRBJ2-3; weak D call: TRBD1 (6 bases). The CDR3 has 18 amino acids. Trimming stripped 3 bases from V and 1 base from J, with 20 bases between. The germline V gene encodes CDR1 MNHEY and CDR2 SMNVEV (reference sequence).

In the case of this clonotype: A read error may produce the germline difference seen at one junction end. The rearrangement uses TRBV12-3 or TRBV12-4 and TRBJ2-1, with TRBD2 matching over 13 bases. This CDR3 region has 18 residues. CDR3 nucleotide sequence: TGTGCCAGCAGTCCCACTAGCGGGGGGGCCATGGCCTACAATGAGCATTTCTTC. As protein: CASSPTSGGAMAYNEHFF.

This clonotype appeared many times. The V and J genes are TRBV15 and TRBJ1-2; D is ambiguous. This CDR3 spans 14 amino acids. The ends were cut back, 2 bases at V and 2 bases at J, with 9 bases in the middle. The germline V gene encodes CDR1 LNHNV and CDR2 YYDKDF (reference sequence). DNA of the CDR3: TGTGCCACCAGCAGAAGGGAACAGAACTATGGCTACACCTTC. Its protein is CATSRREQNYGYTF.

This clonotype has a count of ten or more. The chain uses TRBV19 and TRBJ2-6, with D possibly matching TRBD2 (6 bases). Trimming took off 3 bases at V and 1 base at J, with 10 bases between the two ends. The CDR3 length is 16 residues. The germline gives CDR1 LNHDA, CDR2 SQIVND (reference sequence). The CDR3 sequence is CASSISGGSGANVLTF. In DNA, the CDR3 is TGTGCCAGTAGTATCTCTGGAGGGTCTGGGGCCAACGTCCTGACTTTC.

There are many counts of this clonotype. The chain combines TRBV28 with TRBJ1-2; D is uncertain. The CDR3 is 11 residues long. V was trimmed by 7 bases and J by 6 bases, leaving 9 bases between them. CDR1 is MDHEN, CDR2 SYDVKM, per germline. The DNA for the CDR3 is TGTGCCAGCAAACCCTCGGATGGCTACACCTTC. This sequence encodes CASKPSDGYTF.

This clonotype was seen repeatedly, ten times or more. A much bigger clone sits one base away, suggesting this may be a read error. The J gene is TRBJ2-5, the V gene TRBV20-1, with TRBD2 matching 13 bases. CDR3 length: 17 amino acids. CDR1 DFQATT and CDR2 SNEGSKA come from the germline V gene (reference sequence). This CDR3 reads CCARVRGLAGVRETQYF. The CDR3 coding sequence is TGCTGTGCTAGAGTGCGTGGACTAGCGGGAGTTCGAGAGACCCAGTACTTC.

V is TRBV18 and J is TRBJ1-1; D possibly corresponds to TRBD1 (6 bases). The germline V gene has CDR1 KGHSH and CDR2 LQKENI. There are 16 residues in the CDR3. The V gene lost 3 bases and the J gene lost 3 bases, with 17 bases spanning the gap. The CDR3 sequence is CASSPGQLFWDTEAFF. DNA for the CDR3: TGTGCCAGCTCACCGGGACAACTTTTTTGGGACACTGAAGCTTTCTTT.

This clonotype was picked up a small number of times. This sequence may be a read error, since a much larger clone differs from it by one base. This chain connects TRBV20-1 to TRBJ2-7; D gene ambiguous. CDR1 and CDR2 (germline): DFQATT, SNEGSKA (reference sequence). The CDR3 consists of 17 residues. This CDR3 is CCARRSWPDTSWWEQYF. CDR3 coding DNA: TGCTGTGCTAGACGTAGCTGGCCAGATACTTCGTGGTGGGAGCAGTACTTC.

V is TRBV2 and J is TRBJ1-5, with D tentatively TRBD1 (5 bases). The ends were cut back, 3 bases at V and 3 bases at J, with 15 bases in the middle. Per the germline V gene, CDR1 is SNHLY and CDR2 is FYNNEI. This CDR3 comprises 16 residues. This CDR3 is CASSDLVGGFNQPQHF. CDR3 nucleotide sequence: TGTGCCAGCAGTGATCTCGTGGGGGGTTTCAATCAGCCCCAGCATTTT. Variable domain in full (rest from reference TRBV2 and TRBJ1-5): EPEVTQTPSHQVTQMGQEVILRCVPISNHLYFYWYRQILGQKVEFLVSFYNNEISEKSEIFDDQFSVERPDGSNFTLKIRSTKLEDSAMYFCASSDLVGGFNQPQHFGDGTRLSIL.

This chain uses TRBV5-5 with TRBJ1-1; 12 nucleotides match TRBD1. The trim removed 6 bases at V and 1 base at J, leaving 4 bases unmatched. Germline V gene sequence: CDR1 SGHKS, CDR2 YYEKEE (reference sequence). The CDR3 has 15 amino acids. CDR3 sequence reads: CASIRGQGANTEAFF. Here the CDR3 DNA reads TGTGCCAGCATCAGGGGACAGGGGGCGAACACTGAAGCTTTCTTT.

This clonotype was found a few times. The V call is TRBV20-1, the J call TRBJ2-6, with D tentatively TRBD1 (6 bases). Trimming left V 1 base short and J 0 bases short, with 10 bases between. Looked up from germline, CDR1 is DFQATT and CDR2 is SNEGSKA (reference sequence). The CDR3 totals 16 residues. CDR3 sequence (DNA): TGCAGTGCTAGAGGACAGGTTTTCTCTGGGGCCAACGTCCTGACTTTC. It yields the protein CSARGQVFSGANVLTF.

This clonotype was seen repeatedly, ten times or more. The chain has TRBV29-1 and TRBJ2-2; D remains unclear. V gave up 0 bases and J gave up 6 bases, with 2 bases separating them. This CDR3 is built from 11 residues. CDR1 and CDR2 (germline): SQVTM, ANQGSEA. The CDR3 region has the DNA TGCAGCGTTGAAGATCCCGGGGAGCTGTTTTTT. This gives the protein CSVEDPGELFF.

The CDR3 nucleotides read TGTGCCAGCAGCTTAAAAGCAGATAATTCACCCCTCCACTTT. The encoded protein is CASSLKADNSPLHF. The chain links TRBV7-2 to TRBJ1-6, with D unclear. Per the germline V gene, CDR1 is SGHTA and CDR2 is FQGNSA. The length of the CDR3 is 14 residues. The V and J ends lost 2 bases and 5 bases respectively, with 7 bases between them.

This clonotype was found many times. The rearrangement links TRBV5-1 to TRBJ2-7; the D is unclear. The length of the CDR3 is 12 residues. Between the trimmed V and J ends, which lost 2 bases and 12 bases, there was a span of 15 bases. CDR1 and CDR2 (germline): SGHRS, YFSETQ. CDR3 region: CASSFRPSSGYF. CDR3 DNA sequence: TGCGCCAGCAGCTTCCGGCCCTCTTCTGGGTACTTC. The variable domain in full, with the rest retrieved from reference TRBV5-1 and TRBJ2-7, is KAGVTQTPRYLIKTRGQQVTLSCSPISGHRSVSWYQQTPGQGLQFLFEYFSETQRNKGNFPGRFSGRQFSNSRSEMNVSTLELGDSALYLCASSFRPSSGYFGPGTRLTVT.

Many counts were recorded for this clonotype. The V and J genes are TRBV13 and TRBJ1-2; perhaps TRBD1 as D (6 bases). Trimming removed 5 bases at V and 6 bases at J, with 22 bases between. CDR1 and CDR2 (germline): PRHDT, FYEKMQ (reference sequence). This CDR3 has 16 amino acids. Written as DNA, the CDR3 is TGTGCCAGCAGCGTTTCATTCGGGACAAAAAAAGATGGCTACACCTTC. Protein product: CASSVSFGTKKDGYTF.

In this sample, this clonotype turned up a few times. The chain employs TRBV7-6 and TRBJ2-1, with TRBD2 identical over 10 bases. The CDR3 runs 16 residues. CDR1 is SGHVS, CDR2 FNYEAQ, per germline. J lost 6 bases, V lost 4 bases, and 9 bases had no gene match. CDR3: CASSSVILAGPNEQFF. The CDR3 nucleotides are TGTGCCAGCAGCTCCGTAATACTAGCGGGGCCCAATGAGCAGTTCTTC.

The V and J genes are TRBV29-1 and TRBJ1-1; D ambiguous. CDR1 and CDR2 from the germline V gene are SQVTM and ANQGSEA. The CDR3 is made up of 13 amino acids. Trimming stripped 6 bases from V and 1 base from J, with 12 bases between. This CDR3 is CSVQGFGNTEAFF. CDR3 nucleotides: TGCAGCGTCCAAGGGTTTGGGAACACTGAAGCTTTCTTT.

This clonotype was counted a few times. The DNA of the CDR3 is TGTGCCAGTAGTTCCCTGCCGGGACAGGGGACGATTAGCAATCAGCCCCAGCATTTT. It specifies CASSSLPGQGTISNQPQHF. V usage is TRBV19 and J usage is TRBJ1-5; TRBD1 matches 10 bases. Germline CDR1 and CDR2: LNHDA and SQIVND (reference sequence). J gave up 0 bases and V 5 bases, and 13 bases lay outside the gene matches. The CDR3 has 19 amino acids. The full variable domain, with the rest looked up from reference TRBV19 and TRBJ1-5, is DGGITQSPKYLFRKEGQNVTLSCEQNLNHDAMYWYRQDPGQGLRLIYYSQIVNDFQKGDIAEGYSVSREKKESFPLTVTSAQKNPTAFYLCASSSLPGQGTISNQPQHFGDGTRLSIL.

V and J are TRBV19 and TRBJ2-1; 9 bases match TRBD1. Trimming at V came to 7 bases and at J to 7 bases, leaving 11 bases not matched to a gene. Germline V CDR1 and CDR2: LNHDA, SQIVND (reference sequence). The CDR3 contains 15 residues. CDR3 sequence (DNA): TGTGCCAGTATAAACAGGGGGCGCGGTGAGAATGAGCAGTTCTTC. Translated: CASINRGRGENEQFF.

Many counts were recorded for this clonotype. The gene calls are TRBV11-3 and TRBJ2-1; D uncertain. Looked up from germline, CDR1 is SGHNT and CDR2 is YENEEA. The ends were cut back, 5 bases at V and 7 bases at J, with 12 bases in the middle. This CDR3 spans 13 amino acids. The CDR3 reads CASSPGPSNEQFF. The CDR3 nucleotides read TGTGCCAGCAGCCCCGGTCCCTCAAATGAGCAGTTCTTC.

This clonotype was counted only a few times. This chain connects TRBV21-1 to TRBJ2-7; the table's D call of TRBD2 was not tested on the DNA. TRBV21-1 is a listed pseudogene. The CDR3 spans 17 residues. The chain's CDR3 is CASSFRRGGRGVYEQYF. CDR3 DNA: TGTGCCAGCAGTTTCAGACGGGGCGGGAGGGGAGTCTACGAGCAGTACTTC.